A single TCR beta chain is shown here with its context. Produced via immunoSEQ multiplex PCR; TCRdb's table is partial and in-frame only. This table has around 85,000 clones, about 93% appearing once. CDR3 size: 14 residues. Germline assignment: CDR1 LNHDA and CDR2 SQIVND (reference sequence). Unmatched junction bases numbered 8, after V lost 6 bases and J lost 7 bases. The data were obtained in a study of technical replicates of blood from several donors. Specimen: T cells isolated from PBMCs. The source is a human donor in good health. V and J are TRBV19 and TRBJ2-3; 9 bases match TRBD2. CDR3 DNA: TGTGCCAGTAGAGGCGGCGGGGGGGCTTATACGCAGTATTTT. Its translation is CASRGGGGAYTQYF.